The present entry profiles one T cell receptor beta chain with its context. The record originates from a study of T cell responses to AZD1222 COVID-19 vaccine. Clones were read by immunoSEQ multiplex PCR, and TCRdb kept only the in-frame ones, dropping some. The profile covers about 120,000 clones, with more than 75% appearing a single time and approximately 7.5% taken by the ten largest. Germline V gene data show CDR1 as SGHNT and CDR2 as YENEEA. This CDR3 has 15 amino acids. V gave up 3 bases and J gave up 8 bases, with 16 bases separating them. Material: peripheral blood, obtained on day 0 of AZD1222 vaccination. The chain carries TRBV11-3 and TRBJ1-4, with D possibly matching TRBD1 (6 bases). The source of this sequence is an adult in good health. This CDR3 is CASSLGGRAEEKLFF. DNA for the CDR3: TGTGCCAGCAGCTTGGGGGGGCGAGCGGAGGAAAAACTGTTTTTT.